This TCR beta chain derives from a study of T cell responses to AZD1222 COVID-19 vaccine. Study conclusions and caveats: Unmutated regions of variants are reportedly targeted by nearly half of spike-specific TCRs.

Sequencing used immunoSEQ multiplex PCR; TCRdb keeps in-frame clones, though not all of them. The sample records under 120,000 clones, more than 90% being singletons. There are 15 residues in the CDR3. V dropped 4 bases and J dropped 2 bases, with 13 bases sitting between them. Germline CDR1 SGDLS, CDR2 YYNGEE. With respect to this clone: Its antigen is not known.

This TCR was sampled from an adult in good health. This chain joins TRBV9 and TRBJ2-1; tentative D call: TRBD1 (6 bases). Specimen: peripheral blood, collected on day 0 of AZD1222 vaccination. CDR3 sequence reads: CASSSRRGPYNEQFF. The CDR3 coding sequence is TGTGCCAGCAGCTCACGCAGGGGACCCTACAATGAGCAGTTCTTC.